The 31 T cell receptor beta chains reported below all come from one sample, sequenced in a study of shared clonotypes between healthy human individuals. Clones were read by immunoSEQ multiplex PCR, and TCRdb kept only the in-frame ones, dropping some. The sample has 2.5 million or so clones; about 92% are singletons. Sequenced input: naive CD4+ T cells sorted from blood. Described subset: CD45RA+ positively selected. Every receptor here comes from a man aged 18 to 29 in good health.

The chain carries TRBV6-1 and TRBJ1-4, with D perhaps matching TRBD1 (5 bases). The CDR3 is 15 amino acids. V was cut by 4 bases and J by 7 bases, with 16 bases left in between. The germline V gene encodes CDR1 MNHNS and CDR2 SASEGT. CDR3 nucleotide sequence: TGTGCCAGCAGTGCCTCATCTGGGGCAGTTGAAAAACTGTTTTTT. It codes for CASSASSGAVEKLFF.

The CDR3 loop is CAGRDSPVEPQHF. CDR3 sequence (DNA): TGTGCCGGAAGAGACAGTCCTGTGGAGCCCCAGCATTTT. The V gene is TRBV4-2, the J gene TRBJ1-5, with a tentative D call TRBD1 (5 bases). The CDR3 consists of 13 residues. With 11 bases removed from V and 8 bases from J, the gap between germline ends came to 19 bases. Germline CDR1 and CDR2: LGHNA and YNFKEQ.

The CDR3 protein is CASSILGGNYYGYTF. In DNA form, the CDR3 reads TGTGCCAGTAGTATCCTCGGGGGGAACTACTATGGCTACACCTTC. The V and J genes are TRBV19 and TRBJ1-2; tentatively, D is TRBD1 (5 bases). The CDR3 spans 15 residues. CDR1 and CDR2 (germline): LNHDA, SQIVND (reference sequence). V was clipped by 3 bases and J by 3 bases, with 14 bases between them. The whole variable domain, remainder taken from reference TRBV19 and TRBJ1-2, is DGGITQSPKYLFRKEGQNVTLSCEQNLNHDAMYWYRQDPGQGLRLIYYSQIVNDFQKGDIAEGYSVSREKKESFPLTVTSAQKNPTAFYLCASSILGGNYYGYTFGSGTRLTVV.

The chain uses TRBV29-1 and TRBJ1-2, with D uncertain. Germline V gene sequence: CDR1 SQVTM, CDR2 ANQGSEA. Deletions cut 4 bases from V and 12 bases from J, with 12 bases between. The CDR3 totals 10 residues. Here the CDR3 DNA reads TGCAGCGTTGGGGAGGTTACAGACACCTTC. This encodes CSVGEVTDTF.

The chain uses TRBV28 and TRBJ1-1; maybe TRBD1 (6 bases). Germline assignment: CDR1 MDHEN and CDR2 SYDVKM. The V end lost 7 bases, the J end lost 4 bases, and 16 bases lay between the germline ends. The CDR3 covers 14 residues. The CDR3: CASTPGGAGTEAFF. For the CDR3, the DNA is TGTGCCAGCACCCCTGGGGGGGCTGGCACTGAAGCTTTCTTT.

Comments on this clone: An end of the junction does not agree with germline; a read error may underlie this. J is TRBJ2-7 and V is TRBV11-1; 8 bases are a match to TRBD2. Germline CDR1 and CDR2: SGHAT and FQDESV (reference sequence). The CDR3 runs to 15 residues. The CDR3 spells CASSRTGTSSSEQYF. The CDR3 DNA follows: TGTGCCAGCAGCAGAACCGGGACTAGTTCCTCCGAGCAGTACTTC.

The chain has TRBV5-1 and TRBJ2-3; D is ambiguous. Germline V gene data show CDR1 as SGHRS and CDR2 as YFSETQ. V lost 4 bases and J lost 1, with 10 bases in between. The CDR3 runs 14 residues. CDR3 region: CASSPEVGTDTQYF. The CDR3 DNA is TGCGCCAGCAGCCCGGAAGTAGGCACAGATACGCAGTATTTT. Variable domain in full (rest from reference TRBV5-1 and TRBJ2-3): KAGVTQTPRYLIKTRGQQVTLSCSPISGHRSVSWYQQTPGQGLQFLFEYFSETQRNKGNFPGRFSGRQFSNSRSEMNVSTLELGDSALYLCASSPEVGTDTQYFGPGTRLTVL.

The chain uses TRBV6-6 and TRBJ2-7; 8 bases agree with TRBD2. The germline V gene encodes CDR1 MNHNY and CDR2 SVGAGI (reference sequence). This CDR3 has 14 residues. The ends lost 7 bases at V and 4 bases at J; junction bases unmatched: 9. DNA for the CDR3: TGTGCCAGCAACCGTTACGGGGGGGAATACGAGCAGTACTTC. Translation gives CASNRYGGEYEQYF.

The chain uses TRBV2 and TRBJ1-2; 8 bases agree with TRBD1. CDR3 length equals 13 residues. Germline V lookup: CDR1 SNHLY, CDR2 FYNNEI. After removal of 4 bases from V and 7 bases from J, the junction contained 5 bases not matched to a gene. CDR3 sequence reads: CASSGQGSGGYTF. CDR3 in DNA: TGTGCCAGCAGTGGACAGGGGAGTGGTGGCTACACCTTC.

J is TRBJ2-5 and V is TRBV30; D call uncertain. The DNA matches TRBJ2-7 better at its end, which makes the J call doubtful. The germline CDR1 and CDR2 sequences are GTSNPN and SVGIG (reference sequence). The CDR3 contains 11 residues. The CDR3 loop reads CAWGVAYEQYF. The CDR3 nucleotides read TGTGCCTGGGGGGTGGCCTACGAGCAGTACTTC.

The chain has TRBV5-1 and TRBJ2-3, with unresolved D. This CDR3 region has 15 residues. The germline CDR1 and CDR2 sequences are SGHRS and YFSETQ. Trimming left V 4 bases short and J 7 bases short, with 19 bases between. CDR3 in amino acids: CASSRPGPDANTQYF. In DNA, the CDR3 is TGCGCCAGCAGCCGCCCCGGACCGGACGCAAATACGCAGTATTTT. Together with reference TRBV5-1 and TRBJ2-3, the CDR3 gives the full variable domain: KAGVTQTPRYLIKTRGQQVTLSCSPISGHRSVSWYQQTPGQGLQFLFEYFSETQRNKGNFPGRFSGRQFSNSRSEMNVSTLELGDSALYLCASSRPGPDANTQYFGPGTRLTVL.

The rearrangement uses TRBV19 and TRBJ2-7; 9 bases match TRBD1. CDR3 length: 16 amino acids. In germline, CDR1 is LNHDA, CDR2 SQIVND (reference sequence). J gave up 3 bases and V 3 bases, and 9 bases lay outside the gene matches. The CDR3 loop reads CASSIRYRDRDYEQYF. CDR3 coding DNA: TGTGCCAGTAGTATCAGGTACCGGGACAGGGACTACGAGCAGTACTTC.

Here the CDR3 reads CASIAGGPYNEQFF. The CDR3 bases are TGCGCCAGCATAGCGGGGGGGCCCTACAATGAGCAGTTCTTC. The rearrangement links TRBV5-1 to TRBJ2-1; 11 bases line up with TRBD2. After removal of 6 bases from V and 2 bases from J, the junction contained 1 base not matched to a gene. The CDR3 is made up of 14 amino acids. CDR1 SGHRS and CDR2 YFSETQ come from the germline V gene.

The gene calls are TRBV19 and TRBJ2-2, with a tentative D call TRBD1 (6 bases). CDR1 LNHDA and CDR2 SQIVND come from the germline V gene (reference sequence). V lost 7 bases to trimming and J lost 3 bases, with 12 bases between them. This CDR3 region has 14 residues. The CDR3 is CASTIQGYTGELFF. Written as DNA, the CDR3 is TGTGCCAGTACCATACAGGGATACACCGGGGAGCTGTTTTTT.

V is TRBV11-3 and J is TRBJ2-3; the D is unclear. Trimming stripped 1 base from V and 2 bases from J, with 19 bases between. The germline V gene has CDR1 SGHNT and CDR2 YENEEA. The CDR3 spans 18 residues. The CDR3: CASSLGLVSLENTDTQYF. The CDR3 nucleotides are TGTGCCAGCAGCTTAGGCTTGGTCTCCCTGGAGAACACAGATACGCAGTATTTT. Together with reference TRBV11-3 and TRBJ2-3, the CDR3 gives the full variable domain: EAGVVQSPRYKIIEKKQPVAFWCNPISGHNTLYWYLQNLGQGPELLIRYENEEAVDDSQLPKDRFSAERLKGVDSTLKIQPAELGDSAVYLCASSLGLVSLENTDTQYFGPGTRLTVL.

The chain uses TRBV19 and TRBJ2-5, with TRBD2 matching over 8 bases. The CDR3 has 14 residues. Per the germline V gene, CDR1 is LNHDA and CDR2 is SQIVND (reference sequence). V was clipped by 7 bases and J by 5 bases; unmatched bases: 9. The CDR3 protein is CASKRSGSRETQYF. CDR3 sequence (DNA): TGTGCCAGTAAAAGAAGCGGGAGTCGGGAGACCCAGTACTTC.

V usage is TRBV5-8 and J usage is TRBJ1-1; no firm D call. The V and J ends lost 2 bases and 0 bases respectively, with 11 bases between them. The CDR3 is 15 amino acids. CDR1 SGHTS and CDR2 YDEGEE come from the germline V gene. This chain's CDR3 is CASSLSGILNTEAFF. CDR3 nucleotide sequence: TGTGCCAGCAGCTTATCGGGGATCTTGAACACTGAAGCTTTCTTT.

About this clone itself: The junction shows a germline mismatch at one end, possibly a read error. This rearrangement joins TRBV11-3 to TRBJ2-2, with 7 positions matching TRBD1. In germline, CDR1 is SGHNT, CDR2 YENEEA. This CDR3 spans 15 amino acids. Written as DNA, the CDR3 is TGTGTCAGCAGCCCAGGGGGTCAAGGGTCCGGGGAGCTGTTTTTT. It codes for CVSSPGGQGSGELFF.

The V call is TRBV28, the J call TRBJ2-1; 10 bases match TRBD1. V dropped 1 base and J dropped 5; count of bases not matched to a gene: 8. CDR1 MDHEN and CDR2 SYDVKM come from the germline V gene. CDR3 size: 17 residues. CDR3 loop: CASSLFVGTGEDNEQFF. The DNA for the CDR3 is TGTGCCAGCAGTTTATTCGTTGGGACAGGGGAAGACAATGAGCAGTTCTTC.

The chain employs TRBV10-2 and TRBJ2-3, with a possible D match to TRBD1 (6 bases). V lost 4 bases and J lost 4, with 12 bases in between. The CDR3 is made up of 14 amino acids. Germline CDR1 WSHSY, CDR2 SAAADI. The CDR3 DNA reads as TGCGCCAGCAGTGCAGGGGAGTCGGCAGATACGCAGTATTTT. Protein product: CASSAGESADTQYF.

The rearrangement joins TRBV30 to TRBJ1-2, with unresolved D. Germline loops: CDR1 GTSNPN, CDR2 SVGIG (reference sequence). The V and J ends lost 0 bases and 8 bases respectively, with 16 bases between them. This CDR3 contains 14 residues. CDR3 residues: CAWSVQPVGSGYTF. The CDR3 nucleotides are TGTGCCTGGAGTGTACAACCCGTCGGCAGCGGCTACACCTTC.

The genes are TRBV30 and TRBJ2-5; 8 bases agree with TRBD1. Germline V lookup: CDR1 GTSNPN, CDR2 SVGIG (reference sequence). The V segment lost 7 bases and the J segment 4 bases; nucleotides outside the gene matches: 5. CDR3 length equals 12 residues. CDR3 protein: CALDRGTETQYF. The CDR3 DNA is TGTGCCTTAGACAGGGGCACAGAGACCCAGTACTTC.

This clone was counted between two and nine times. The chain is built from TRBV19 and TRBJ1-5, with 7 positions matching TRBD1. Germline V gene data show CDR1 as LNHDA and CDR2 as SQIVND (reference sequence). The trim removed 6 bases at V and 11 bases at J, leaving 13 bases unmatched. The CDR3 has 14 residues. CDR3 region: CASSYRGGLEAQHF. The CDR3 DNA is TGTGCCAGTAGCTACAGGGGCGGACTAGAGGCCCAGCATTTT.

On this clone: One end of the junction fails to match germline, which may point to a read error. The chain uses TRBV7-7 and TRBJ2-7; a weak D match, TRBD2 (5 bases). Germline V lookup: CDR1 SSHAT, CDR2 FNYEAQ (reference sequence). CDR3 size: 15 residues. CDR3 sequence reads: CASSSHPGQPGEQYF. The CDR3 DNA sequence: TGTGCTAGCAGCTCACACCCGGGTCAACCGGGGGAGCAGTACTTC.

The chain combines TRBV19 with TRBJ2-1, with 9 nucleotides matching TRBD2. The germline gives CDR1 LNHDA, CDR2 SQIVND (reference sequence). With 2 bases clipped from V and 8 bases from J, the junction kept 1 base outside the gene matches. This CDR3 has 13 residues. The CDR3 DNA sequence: TGTGCCAGTAGTATAAAGCGGGAGGATGAGCAGTTCTTC. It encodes CASSIKREDEQFF.

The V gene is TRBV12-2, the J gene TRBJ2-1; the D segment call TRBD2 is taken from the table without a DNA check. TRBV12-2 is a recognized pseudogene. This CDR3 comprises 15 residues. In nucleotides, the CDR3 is TGTGCAAGTCGCTTAGCAGCGGGGTTCTACAATGAGCAGTTCTTC. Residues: CASRLAAGFYNEQFF.

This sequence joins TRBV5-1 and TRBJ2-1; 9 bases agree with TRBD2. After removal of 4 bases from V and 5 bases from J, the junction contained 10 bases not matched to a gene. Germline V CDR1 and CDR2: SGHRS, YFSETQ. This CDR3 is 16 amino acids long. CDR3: CASSKDGAGGNNEQFF. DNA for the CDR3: TGCGCCAGCAGCAAGGACGGGGCGGGAGGGAACAATGAGCAGTTCTTC. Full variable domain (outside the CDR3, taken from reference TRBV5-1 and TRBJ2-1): KAGVTQTPRYLIKTRGQQVTLSCSPISGHRSVSWYQQTPGQGLQFLFEYFSETQRNKGNFPGRFSGRQFSNSRSEMNVSTLELGDSALYLCASSKDGAGGNNEQFFGPGTRLTVL.

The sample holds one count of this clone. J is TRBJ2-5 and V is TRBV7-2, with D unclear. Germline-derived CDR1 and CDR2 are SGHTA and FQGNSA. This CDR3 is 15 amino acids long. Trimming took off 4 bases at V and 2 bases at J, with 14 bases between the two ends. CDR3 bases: TGTGCCAGCAGCTCGCCTTGGCCGGCACAAGAGACCCAGTACTTC. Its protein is CASSSPWPAQETQYF. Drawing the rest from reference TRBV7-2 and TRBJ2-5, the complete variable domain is GAGVSQSPSNKVTEKGKDVELRCDPISGHTALYWYRQSLGQGLEFLIYFQGNSAPDKSGLPSDRFSAERTGGSVSTLTIQRTQQEDSAVYLCASSSPWPAQETQYFGPGTRLLVL.

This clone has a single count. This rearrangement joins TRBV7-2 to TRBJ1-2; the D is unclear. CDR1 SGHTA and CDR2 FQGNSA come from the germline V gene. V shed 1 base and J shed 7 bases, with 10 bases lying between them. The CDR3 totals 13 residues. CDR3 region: CASSLVGISGYTF. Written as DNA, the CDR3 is TGTGCCAGCAGCTTAGTAGGGATATCTGGCTACACCTTC.

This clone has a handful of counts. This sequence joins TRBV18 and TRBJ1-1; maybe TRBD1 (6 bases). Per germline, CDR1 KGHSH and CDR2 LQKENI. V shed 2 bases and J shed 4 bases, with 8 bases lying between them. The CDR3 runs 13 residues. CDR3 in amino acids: CASSPAGATEAFF. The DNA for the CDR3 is TGTGCCAGCTCACCAGCAGGGGCCACTGAAGCTTTCTTT.

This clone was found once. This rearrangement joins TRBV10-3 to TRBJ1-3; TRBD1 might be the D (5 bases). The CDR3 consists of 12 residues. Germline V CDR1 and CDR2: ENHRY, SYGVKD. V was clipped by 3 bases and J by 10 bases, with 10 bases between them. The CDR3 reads CAISEERGTIYF. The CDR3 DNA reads TGTGCCATCAGTGAAGAGCGGGGGACCATATATTTT.